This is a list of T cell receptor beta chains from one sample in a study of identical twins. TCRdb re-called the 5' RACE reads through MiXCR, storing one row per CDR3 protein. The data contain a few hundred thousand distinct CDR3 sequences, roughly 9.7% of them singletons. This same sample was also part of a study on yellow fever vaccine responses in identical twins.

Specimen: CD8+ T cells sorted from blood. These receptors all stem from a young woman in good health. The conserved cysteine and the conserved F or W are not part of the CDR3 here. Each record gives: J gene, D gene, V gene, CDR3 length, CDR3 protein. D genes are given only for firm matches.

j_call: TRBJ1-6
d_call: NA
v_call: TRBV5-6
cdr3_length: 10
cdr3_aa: ASSTPGSPLH

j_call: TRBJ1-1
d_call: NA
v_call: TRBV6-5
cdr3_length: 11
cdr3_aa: ASSYAGNTEAF

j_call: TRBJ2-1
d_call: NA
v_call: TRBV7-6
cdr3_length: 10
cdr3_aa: ARFWEPGEQF

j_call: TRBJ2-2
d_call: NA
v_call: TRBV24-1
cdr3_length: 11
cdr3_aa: ATDGGVAGELF

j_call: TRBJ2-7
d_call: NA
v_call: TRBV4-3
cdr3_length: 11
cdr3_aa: ASSQYPGYEQY

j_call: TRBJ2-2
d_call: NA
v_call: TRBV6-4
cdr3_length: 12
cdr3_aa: ASSESQGTGELF

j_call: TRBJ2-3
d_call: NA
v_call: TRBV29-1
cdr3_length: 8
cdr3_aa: SVAGDTQY

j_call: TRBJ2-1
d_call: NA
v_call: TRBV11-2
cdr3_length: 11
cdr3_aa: ASSLTPKNEQF

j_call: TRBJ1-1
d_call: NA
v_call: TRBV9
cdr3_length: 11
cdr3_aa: ASSAGLGTEAF

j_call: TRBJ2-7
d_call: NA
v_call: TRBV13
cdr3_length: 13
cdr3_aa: ASSLVASRSDEQY

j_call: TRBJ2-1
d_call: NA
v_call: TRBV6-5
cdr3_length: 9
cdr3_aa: ASSYDQKQF

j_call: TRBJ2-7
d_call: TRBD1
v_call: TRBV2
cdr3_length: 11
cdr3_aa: ASRLGQGDEQY

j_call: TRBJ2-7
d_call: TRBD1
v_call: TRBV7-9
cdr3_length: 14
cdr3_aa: ASSTQQGAVSYEQY

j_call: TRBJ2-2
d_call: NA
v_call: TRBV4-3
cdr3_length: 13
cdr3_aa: ASSQDRQPRGELF

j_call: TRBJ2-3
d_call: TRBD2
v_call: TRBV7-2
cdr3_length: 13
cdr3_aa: ASSLGGGAPDTQY

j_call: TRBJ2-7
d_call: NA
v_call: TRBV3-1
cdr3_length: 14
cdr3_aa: ASSQEGVAAPGEQY

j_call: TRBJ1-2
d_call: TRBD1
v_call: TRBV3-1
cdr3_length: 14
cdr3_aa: ASSPYSEQGASGYT

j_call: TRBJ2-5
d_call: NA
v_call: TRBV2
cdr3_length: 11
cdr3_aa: ASSGRGEETQY